This section outlines one T cell receptor (beta chain) sequence together with its context. Its antigen remains unidentified. The record has no base qualities; no much larger clone is one base away. The source of the sample is a study of patients and donors after allogeneic stem cell transplantation (dated by TCRdb to the early 2020s). The germline V gene specifies SGHRS as CDR1 and YFSETQ as CDR2. The CDR3, cysteine through phenylalanine, is 14 amino acids long. The retained sequence is limited to the CDR3, 42 bases, with the frame set at the first base. V ends up 4 bases short and J 6 bases short, with an unmatched junction base count of 7. The receptor library was made with RT-PCR. This sample was sequenced with a NextSeq 550. The public reads were run again by TCRdb, first through fastp at Q25 and then through MiXCR, and only productive beta chains were kept. Entries that share a CDR3 protein sequence are merged under the most common genes and DNA. Within this sample are around 240,000 distinct CDR3 sequences, with 11% to 15% of them counted one time only. Of the sample, under 14% is held by the ten largest clones.

The receptor chain draws on TRBV5-1 and TRBJ2-7, with TRBD2 matching 10 junction bases. The sequencing input was blood, either unsorted or a sorted T cell fraction (not recorded which). The origin of this receptor is a human donor who was either an allogeneic HSCT recipient or a stem cell or donor lymphocyte infusion donor (not recorded which). It is not recorded whose cells these are; they may come from a transplant donor. Read as DNA, the sequence is TGCGCCAGCAGCGCTACTAGCGGGGTTCGCGAGCAGTACTTC. Translated, this is CASSATSGVREQYF.